The clone carrying this TCR beta chain was counted ten times or more. Its matching antigen is unknown. Trimming cost V 2 bases and J 5 bases; bases outside gene matches: 8. This CDR3 spans 16 amino acids. The data were obtained in a study of regulatory T cells in long-lasting Graves disease. HTBI primers from iRepertoire and Arm-PCR of CDR3 regions yielded the TCR beta libraries. One entry per CDR3 protein, called by TCRdb with MiXCR from the multiplex PCR reads. The sample records fewer than 650,000 distinct CDR3 sequences, 15% to 20% being singletons. Time point of the sample: newly diagnosed GD, antithyroid drugs for less than 3 months. RNA from PBMCs was the source of the TCR library. Notes on the study in general: Examination was confined to peripheral blood, excluding thyroid tissue. With persistent disease, TRBV28, TRBJ1-2 and TRBJ2-5 were the favored segments.

A further study also used this sample, focusing on T cells in Graves' hyperthyroidism and ophthalmopathy. As that report states: Patients were excluded for uncontrolled infection, other autoimmune disease, pregnancy or lactation. First-round RT-PCR with HTBI primers amplified the TCR CDR3 region.

This sequence was found in a young man with Graves disease. This chain uses TRBV12-3 or TRBV12-4 with TRBJ2-5, with TRBD2 matching over 10 bases. The specimen was peripheral blood mononuclear cells (PBMCs), collected at new diagnosis, from a patient treated with antithyroid drugs. DNA for the CDR3: TGTGCCAGCAGTTTACCTAGCGGGAGTGGGTGGGAGACCCAGTACTTC. This codes for CASSLPSGSGWETQYF.